This passage covers 14 T cell receptor beta chains from one sample sequenced in a study of cytomegalovirus exposure and HLA in healthy donors listed by TCRdb under 2017. Receptor amplification or capture employed the immunoSEQ multiplex PCR assay. For the multiplex PCR, a mixture combining 60 forward primers for TCR Vbeta segments and 13 reverse primers for TCR Jbeta segments was used. TCRdb holds this immuneACCESS table with in-frame rearrangements only. Some clones are missing; in checked studies, unresolved V genes explain under half, and the rest has no known cause. The sample table contains approximately 210,000 clones; only one count was recorded for around 82% of them. The leading ten clones occupy around 1.9% of the sample. Sequencing input: PBMCs. The receptors come from a man younger than 35 in good health and CMV-seronegative.

This chain uses TRBV7-9 with TRBJ2-2; no firm D call. Germline V gene lookup returns CDR1 SEHNR and CDR2 FQNEAQ (reference sequence). The V end was cut by 5 bases, the J end by 10 bases, with 8 bases between. CDR3 length equals 11 residues. CDR3 bases: TGTGCCAGCAGCCGCGGAGAGGAGCTGTTTTTT. Its translation is CASSRGEELFF.

This clone was detected once. The V gene is TRBV7-9, the J gene TRBJ1-1, with D possibly being TRBD1 (6 bases). CDR1 is SEHNR and CDR2 is FQNEAQ in the germline V gene (reference sequence). Deletions cut 5 bases from V and 1 base from J, with 11 bases between. This CDR3 contains 14 residues. The CDR3 here is CASSRGQRNTEAFF. The CDR3, as DNA: TGTGCCAGCAGCCGTGGACAGAGGAACACTGAAGCTTTCTTT. The full variable domain, in which reference TRBV7-9 and TRBJ1-1 provide the parts outside the CDR3, is DTGVSQNPRHKITKRGQNVTFRCDPISEHNRLYWYRQTLGQGPEFLTYFQNEAQLEKSRLLSDRFSAERPKGSFSTLEIQRTEQGDSAMYLCASSRGQRNTEAFFGQGTRLTVV.

The V call is TRBV6-1, the J call TRBJ2-1; the D is unclear. Trimming stripped 2 bases from V and 4 bases from J, with 3 bases between. This CDR3 has 12 amino acids. CDR1 is MNHNS, CDR2 SASEGT, per germline. In DNA form, the CDR3 reads TGTGCCAGCAGTGAATCTTACAATGAGCAGTTCTTC. This translates into CASSESYNEQFF.

The gene calls are TRBV12-5 and TRBJ1-2; no definite D call. This CDR3 contains 17 residues. Trimming took 4 bases from V and 3 from J, leaving 21 bases between them. Germline-derived CDR1 and CDR2 are LGHNT and FRNRAP. The CDR3 region is CASGSDRVRASHYGYTF. CDR3 coding DNA: TGTGCTAGTGGTTCAGATAGGGTGAGGGCTTCCCACTATGGCTACACCTTC.

The V gene is TRBV5-4, the J gene TRBJ1-6; D is uncertain. The V and J ends lost 0 bases and 7 bases respectively, with 11 bases between them. The germline V gene encodes CDR1 SGHNT and CDR2 YYREEE (reference sequence). This CDR3 has 15 amino acids. The chain's CDR3 is CASSLDSARNSPLHF. The CDR3 nucleotides are TGTGCCAGCAGCTTGGACTCCGCTCGGAATTCACCCCTCCACTTT.

CDR3 in DNA: TGCGCCAGCAGCCCCGGACAGGGGACAGGCTACACCTTC. It codes for CASSPGQGTGYTF. This chain joins TRBV5-1 and TRBJ1-2, with 9 bases aligning to TRBD1. V shed 4 bases, J shed 8 bases, and the junction held 6 bases outside the gene matches. The germline CDR1 and CDR2 sequences are SGHRS and YFSETQ. This CDR3 spans 13 amino acids.

The V gene is TRBV6-6, the J gene TRBJ2-7, with TRBD1 matching over 7 bases. The CDR3 runs 15 residues. V dropped 6 bases and J dropped 2; count of bases not matched to a gene: 10. Per germline, CDR1 MNHNY and CDR2 SVGAGI (reference sequence). CDR3 amino acids: CASSPTGTNTYEQYF. CDR3 sequence (DNA): TGTGCCAGCAGCCCGACAGGGACGAACACCTACGAGCAGTACTTC.

The chain couples TRBV27 to TRBJ1-5; no clear D gene. CDR1 is MNHEY, CDR2 SMNVEV, per germline (reference sequence). Trimming cost V 3 bases and J 2 bases, with 8 bases left between them. The CDR3 length is 14 residues. The CDR3 sequence is CASSFSHGNQPQHF. For the CDR3, the DNA is TGTGCCAGCAGTTTTTCACACGGCAATCAGCCCCAGCATTTT.

The chain employs TRBV5-1 and TRBJ1-1; 9 bases align to TRBD1. Germline V gene data show CDR1 as SGHRS and CDR2 as YFSETQ. The CDR3 extends over 18 amino acids. V was clipped by 4 bases and J by 4 bases; unmatched bases: 17. CDR3: CASSASLTGGAGGTEAFF. The CDR3 coding sequence is TGCGCCAGCAGCGCCTCCCTAACAGGGGGCGCGGGGGGCACTGAAGCTTTCTTT.

The chain employs TRBV27 and TRBJ1-3, with TRBD1 identical over 8 bases. V was clipped by 6 bases and J by 4 bases; unmatched bases: 5. This CDR3 has 14 amino acids. The germline CDR1 and CDR2 sequences are MNHEY and SMNVEV (reference sequence). CDR3 nucleotide sequence: TGTGCCAGCAGCTTACAGGGGGTGGGAAACACCATATATTTT. It codes for CASSLQGVGNTIYF.

This clone was seen a few times. The CDR3: CASSFTSGRATHSYNEQFF. The CDR3 region has the DNA TGTGCCAGCAGTTTTACTAGCGGGAGGGCTACACACTCCTACAATGAGCAGTTCTTC. The V gene is TRBV27, the J gene TRBJ2-1; 13 positions match TRBD2. The CDR3 has 19 residues. Trimming took 3 bases from V and 0 from J; bases not matched to a gene: 8. Germline V gene sequence: CDR1 MNHEY, CDR2 SMNVEV (reference sequence).

This chain connects TRBV27 to TRBJ2-7, with 10 nucleotides matching TRBD1. This CDR3 comprises 15 residues. CDR1 is MNHEY and CDR2 is SMNVEV in the germline V gene (reference sequence). Trimming cost V 2 bases and J 2 bases; bases outside gene matches: 3. The CDR3 region is CASSLTGTGAYEQYF. CDR3 nucleotide sequence: TGTGCCAGCAGTTTAACCGGGACAGGGGCCTACGAGCAGTACTTC.

The chain couples TRBV27 to TRBJ1-4; the D gene is possibly TRBD1 (5 bases). V was trimmed by 2 bases and J by 6 bases, leaving 16 bases between them. This CDR3 region has 16 residues. Germline V gene lookup returns CDR1 MNHEY and CDR2 SMNVEV (reference sequence). In nucleotides, the CDR3 is TGTGCCAGCAGTTTAACAGGCCGATCTCGTTATGAAAAACTGTTTTTT. Translating gives CASSLTGRSRYEKLFF.

The CDR3 reads CASRSLDSRRNYGYTF. CDR3 bases: TGTGCCAGCAGAAGTTTGGACAGCCGAAGAAACTATGGCTACACCTTC. The V gene is TRBV7-9, the J gene TRBJ1-2; weak D call: TRBD1 (6 bases). The CDR3 contains 16 residues. The V gene lost 6 bases and the J gene lost 2 bases, with 19 bases spanning the gap. Germline values: CDR1 SEHNR, CDR2 FQNEAQ (reference sequence). Supplemented by reference TRBV7-9 and TRBJ1-2, the full variable domain reads DTGVSQNPRHKITKRGQNVTFRCDPISEHNRLYWYRQTLGQGPEFLTYFQNEAQLEKSRLLSDRFSAERPKGSFSTLEIQRTEQGDSAMYLCASRSLDSRRNYGYTFGSGTRLTVV.